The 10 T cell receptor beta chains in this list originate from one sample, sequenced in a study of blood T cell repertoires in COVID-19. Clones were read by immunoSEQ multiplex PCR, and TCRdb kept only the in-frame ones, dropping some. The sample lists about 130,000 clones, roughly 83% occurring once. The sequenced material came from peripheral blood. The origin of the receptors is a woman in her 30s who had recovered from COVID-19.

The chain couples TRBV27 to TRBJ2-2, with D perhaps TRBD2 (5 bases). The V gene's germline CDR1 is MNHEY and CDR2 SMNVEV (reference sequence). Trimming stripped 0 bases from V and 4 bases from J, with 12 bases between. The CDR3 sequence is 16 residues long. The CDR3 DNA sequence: TGTGCCAGCAGTTTATCCATTTGGGAGTCCACCGGGGAGCTGTTTTTT. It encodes CASSLSIWESTGELFF.

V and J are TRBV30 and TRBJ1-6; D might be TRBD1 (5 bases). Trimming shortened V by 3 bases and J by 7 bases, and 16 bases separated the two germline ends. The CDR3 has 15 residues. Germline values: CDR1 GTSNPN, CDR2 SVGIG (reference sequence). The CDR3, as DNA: TGTGCCTGGAGGGCCGACGGGACTGCGAATTCACCCCTCCACTTT. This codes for CAWRADGTANSPLHF.

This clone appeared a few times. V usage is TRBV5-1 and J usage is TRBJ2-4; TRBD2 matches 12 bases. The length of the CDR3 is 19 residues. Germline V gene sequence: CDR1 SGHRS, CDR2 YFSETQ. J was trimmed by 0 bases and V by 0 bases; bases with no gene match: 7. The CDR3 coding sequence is TGCGCCAGCAGCTTGGGGACTAGCGGGATTCCTTTAGCCAAAAACATTCAGTACTTC. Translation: CASSLGTSGIPLAKNIQYF. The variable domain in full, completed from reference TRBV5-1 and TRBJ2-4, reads KAGVTQTPRYLIKTRGQQVTLSCSPISGHRSVSWYQQTPGQGLQFLFEYFSETQRNKGNFPGRFSGRQFSNSRSEMNVSTLELGDSALYLCASSLGTSGIPLAKNIQYFGAGTRLSVL.

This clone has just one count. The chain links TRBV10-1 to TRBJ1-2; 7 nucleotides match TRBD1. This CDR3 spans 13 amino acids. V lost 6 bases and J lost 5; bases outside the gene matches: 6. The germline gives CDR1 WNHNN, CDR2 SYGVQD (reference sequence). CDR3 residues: CASSRTGAYGYTF. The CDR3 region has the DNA TGCGCCAGCAGCCGGACAGGAGCGTATGGCTACACCTTC.

The CDR3 loop reads CSVSREKLFF. The CDR3, as DNA: TGCAGTGTTTCCCGGGAAAAACTGTTTTTT. The V call is TRBV20-1, the J call TRBJ1-4; D is unclear. Germline V gene data show CDR1 as DFQATT and CDR2 as SNEGSKA (reference sequence). V gave up 7 bases and J gave up 8 bases, with 8 bases separating them. The CDR3 contains 10 residues.

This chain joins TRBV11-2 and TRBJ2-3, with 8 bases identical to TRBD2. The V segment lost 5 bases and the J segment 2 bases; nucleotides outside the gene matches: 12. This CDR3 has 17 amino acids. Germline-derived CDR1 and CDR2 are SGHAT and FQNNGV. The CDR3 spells CASSPTRASGSTDTQYF. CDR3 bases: TGTGCCAGCAGCCCAACCCGGGCTAGCGGGTCCACAGATACGCAGTATTTT.

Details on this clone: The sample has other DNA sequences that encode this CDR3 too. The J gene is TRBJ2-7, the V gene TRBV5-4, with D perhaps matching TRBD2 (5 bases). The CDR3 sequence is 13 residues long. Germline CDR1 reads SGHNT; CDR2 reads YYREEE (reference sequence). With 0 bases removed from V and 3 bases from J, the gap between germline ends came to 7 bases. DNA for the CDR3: TGTGCCAGCAGCTTGGGGGGAGTCTACGAGCAGTACTTC. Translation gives CASSLGGVYEQYF.

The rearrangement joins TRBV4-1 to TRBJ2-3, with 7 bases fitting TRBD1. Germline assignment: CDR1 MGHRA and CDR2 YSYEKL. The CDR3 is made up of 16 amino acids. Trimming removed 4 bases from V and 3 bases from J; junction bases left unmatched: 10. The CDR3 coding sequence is TGCGCCAGCAGCCGATCCAGACAGGGCGATACAGATACGCAGTATTTT. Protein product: CASSRSRQGDTDTQYF.

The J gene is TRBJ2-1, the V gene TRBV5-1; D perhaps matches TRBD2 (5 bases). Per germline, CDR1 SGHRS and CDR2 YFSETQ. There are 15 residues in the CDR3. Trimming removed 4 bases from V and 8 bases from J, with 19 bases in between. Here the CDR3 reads CASSPTRANSDEQFF. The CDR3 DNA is TGCGCCAGCAGCCCTACTAGAGCCAACTCCGATGAGCAGTTCTTC.

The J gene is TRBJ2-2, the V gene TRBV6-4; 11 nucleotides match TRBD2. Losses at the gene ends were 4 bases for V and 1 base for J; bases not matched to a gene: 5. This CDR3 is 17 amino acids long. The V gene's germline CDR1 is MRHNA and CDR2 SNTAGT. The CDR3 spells CASSVTSGSGNTGELFF. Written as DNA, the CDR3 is TGTGCCAGCAGTGTAACTAGCGGGAGTGGGAACACCGGGGAGCTGTTTTTT.